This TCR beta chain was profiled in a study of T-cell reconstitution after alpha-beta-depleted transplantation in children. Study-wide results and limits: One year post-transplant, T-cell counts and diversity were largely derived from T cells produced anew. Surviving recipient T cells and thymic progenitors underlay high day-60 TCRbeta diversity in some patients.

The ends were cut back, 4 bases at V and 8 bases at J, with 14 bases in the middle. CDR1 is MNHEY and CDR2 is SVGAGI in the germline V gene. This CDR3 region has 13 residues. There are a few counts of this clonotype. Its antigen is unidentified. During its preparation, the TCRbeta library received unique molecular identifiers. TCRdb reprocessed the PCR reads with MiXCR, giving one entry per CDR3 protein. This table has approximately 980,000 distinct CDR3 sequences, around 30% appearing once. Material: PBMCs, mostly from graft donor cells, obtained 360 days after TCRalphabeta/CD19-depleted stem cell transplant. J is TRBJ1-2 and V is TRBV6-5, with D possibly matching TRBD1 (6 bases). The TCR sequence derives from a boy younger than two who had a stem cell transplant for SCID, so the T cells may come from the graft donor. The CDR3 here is CASSSPGARGYTF. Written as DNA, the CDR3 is TGTGCCAGCAGTTCCCCGGGGGCTCGGGGCTACACCTTC.